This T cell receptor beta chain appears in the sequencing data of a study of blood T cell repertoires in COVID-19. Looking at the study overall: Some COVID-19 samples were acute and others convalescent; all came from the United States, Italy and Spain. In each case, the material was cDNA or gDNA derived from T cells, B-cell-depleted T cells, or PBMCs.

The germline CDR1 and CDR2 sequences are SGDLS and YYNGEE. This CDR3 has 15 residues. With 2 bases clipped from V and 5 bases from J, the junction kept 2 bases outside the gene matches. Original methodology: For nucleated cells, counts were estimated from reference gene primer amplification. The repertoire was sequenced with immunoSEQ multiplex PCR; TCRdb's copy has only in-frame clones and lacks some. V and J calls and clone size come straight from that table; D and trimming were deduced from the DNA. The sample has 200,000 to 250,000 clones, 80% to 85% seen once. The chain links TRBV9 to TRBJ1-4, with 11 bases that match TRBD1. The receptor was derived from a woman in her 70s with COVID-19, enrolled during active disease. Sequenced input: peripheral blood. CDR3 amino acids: CASSVGTGGNEKLFF. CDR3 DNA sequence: TGTGCCAGCAGCGTCGGGACAGGGGGGAATGAAAAACTGTTTTTT. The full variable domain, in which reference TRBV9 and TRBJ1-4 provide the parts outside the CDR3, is DSGVTQTPKHLITATGQRVTLRCSPRSGDLSVYWYQQSLDQGLQFLIQYYNGEERAKGNILERFSAQQFPDLHSELNLSSLELGDSALYFCASSVGTGGNEKLFFGSGTQLSVL.